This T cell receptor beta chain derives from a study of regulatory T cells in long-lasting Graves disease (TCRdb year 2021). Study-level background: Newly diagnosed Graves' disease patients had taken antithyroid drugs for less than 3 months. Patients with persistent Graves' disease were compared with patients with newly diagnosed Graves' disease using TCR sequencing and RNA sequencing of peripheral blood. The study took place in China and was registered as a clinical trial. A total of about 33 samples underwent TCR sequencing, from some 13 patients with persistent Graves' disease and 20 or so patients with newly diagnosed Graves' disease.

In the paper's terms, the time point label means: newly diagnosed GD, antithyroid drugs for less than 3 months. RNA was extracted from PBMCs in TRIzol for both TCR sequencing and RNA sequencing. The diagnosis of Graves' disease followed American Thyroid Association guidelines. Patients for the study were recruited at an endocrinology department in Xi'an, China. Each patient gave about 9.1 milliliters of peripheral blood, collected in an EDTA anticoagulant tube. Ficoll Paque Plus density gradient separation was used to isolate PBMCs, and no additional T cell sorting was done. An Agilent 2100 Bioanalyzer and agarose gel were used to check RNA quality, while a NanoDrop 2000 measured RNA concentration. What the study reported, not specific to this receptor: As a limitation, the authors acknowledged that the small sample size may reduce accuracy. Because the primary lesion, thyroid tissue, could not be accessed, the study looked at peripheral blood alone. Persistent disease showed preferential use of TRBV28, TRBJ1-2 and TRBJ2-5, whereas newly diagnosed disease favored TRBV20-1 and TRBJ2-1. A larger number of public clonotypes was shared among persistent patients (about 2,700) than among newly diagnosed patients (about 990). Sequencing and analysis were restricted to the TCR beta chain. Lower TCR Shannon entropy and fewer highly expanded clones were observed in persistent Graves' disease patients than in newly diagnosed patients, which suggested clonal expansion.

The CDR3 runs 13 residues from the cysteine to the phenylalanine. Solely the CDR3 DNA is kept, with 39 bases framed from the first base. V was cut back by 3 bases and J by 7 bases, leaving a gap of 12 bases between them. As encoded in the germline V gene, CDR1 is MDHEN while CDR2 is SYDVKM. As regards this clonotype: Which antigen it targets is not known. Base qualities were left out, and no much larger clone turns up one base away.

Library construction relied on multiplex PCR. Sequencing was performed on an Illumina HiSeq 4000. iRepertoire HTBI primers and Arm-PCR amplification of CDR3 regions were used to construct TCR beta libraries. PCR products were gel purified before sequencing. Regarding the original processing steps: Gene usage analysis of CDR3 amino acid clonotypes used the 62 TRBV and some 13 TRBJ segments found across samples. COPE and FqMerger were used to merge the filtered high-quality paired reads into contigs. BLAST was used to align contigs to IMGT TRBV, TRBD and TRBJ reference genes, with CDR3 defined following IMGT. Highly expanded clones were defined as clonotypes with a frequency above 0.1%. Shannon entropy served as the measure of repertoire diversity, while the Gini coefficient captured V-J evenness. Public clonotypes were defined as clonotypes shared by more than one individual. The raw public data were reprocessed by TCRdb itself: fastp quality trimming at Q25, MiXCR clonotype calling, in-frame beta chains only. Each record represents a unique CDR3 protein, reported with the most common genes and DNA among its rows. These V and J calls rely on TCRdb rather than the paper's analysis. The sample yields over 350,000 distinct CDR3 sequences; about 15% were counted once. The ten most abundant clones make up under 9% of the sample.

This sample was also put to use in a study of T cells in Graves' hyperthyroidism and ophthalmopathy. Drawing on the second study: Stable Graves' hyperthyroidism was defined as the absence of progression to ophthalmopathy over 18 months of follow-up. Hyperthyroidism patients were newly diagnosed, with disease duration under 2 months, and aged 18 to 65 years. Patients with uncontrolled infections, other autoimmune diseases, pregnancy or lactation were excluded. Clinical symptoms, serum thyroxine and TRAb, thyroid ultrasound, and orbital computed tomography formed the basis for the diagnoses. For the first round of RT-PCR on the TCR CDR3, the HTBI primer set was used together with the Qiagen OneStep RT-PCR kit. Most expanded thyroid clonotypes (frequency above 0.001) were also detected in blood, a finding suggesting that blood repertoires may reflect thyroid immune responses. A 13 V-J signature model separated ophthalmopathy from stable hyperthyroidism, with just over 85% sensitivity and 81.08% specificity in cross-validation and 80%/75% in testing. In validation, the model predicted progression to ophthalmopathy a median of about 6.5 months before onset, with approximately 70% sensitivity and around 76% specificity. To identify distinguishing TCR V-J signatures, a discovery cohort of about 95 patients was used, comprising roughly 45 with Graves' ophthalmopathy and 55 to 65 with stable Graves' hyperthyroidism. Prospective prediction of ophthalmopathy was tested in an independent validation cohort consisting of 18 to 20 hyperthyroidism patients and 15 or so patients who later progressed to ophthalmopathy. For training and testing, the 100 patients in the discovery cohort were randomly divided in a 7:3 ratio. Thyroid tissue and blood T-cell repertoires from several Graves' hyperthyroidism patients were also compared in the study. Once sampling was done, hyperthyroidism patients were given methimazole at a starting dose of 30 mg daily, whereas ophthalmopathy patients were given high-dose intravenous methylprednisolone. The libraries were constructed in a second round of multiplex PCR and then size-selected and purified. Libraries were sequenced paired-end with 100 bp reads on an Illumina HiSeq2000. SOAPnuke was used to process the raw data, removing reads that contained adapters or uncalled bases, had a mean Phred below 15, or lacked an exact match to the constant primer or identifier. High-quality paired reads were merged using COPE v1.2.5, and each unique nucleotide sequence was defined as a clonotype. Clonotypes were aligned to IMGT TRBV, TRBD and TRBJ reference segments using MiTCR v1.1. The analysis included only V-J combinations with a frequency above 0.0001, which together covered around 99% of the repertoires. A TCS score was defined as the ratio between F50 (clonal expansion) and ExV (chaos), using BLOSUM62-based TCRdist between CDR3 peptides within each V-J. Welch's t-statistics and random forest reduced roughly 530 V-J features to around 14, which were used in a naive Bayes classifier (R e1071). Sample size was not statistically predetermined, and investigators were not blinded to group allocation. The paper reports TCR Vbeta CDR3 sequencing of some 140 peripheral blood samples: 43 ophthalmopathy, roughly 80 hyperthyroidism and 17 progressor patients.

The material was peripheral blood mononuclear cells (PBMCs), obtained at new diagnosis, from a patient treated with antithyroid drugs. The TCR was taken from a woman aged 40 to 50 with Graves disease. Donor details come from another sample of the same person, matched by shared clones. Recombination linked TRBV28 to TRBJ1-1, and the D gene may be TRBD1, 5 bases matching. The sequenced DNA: TGTGCCAGCAGTTTGGTAGGGGCAGTTGAAGCTTTCTTT. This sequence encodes CASSLVGAVEAFF.